What follows is one T cell receptor beta chain and its context. Amplification of the TCR beta CDR3 regions used RNA transcripts (as template). HTBI-primed RT-PCR formed the first round, and a multiplex PCR formed the second. TCRdb re-derived calls from the multiplex PCR reads in MiXCR, one entry per CDR3 protein. The sample lists fewer than 600,000 distinct CDR3 sequences, approximately 15% occurring once. The sample is drawn from a study of Graves' ophthalmopathy and Graves' hyperthyroidism. None of the included patients had other autoimmune diseases, uncontrolled infections, pregnancy or lactation, as these led to exclusion. Clinicians made diagnoses from clinical symptoms, serum thyroxine, TRAb, thyroid ultrasound and orbital computed tomography. After removal of 4 bases from V and 1 base from J, the junction contained 7 bases not matched to a gene. This CDR3 contains 15 residues. The germline V gene has CDR1 SGHTS and CDR2 YDEGEE.

The receptor was isolated from a young woman with Graves' ophthalmopathy. The sequenced sample consisted of blood. The V call is TRBV5-8, the J call TRBJ1-1, with 7 bases lining up with TRBD1. The CDR3 bases are TGTGCCAGCAGCACGGCAGGGGGAGCGAACACTGAAGCTTTCTTT. Protein product: CASSTAGGANTEAFF.